Shown below are 14 T cell receptor beta chains from a single sample sequenced in a study of CD8+ T cells in alopecia areata (dated by TCRdb to the late 2010s). Preparation of the library involved the immunoSEQ multiplex PCR assay. RNA was extracted from all samples and reverse transcribed into cDNA, which served as template for TCR sequencing. TCRdb mirrors the immuneACCESS table, restricted to in-frame sequences. Some clones are absent from its copies; in checked studies, under half trace to an unresolved V gene, and the reason for the others is unknown. The sample contains 80,000 or so clones, roughly 70% of them found a single time. The leading ten clones occupy around 24% of the sample. The sample's time point label, in plain terms: less than 25 weeks on oral tofacitinib. The treatment or condition label for this specimen denotes: oral pan-JAK inhibitor, 5-10 mg twice daily. The sample consisted of CD8+ T cells sorted from blood, taken at week 24, from a patient treated with tofacitinib. The receptors come from a human donor with alopecia areata.

CDR3 DNA sequence: TGTGCCAGCTCATCGGAAGCGGGCGGGCCTCTTTACAATGAGCAGTTCTTC. It translates to CASSSEAGGPLYNEQFF. This sequence joins TRBV18 and TRBJ2-1; D might be TRBD2 (6 bases). CDR1 and CDR2 (germline): KGHSH, LQKENI. The CDR3 runs to 17 residues. V lost 5 bases, J lost 4 bases, and 21 bases lay in between.

The chain links TRBV5-4 to TRBJ2-4; weak D call: TRBD2 (5 bases). Trimming shortened V by 5 bases and J by 5 bases, and 11 bases separated the two germline ends. The CDR3 extends over 13 amino acids. CDR1 is SGHNT, CDR2 YYREEE, per germline (reference sequence). CDR3 loop: CASSDDGENIQYF. The CDR3 DNA reads TGTGCCAGCAGTGACGACGGGGAAAACATTCAGTACTTC.

This chain links TRBV21-1 with TRBJ1-2; the table's D call, TRBD1, was not checked against the DNA. TRBV21-1 is shown as a pseudogene. This CDR3 region has 14 residues. The CDR3 DNA follows: TGTGCCAGCAGCGGTTCGTCAGGGTCGGGTGGCTACACCTTC. This encodes CASSGSSGSGGYTF.

Written as DNA, the CDR3 is TGCAGTGCTCGCGAATACAATGAGCAGTTCTTC. Amino acids: CSAREYNEQFF. The chain joins TRBV20-1 to TRBJ2-1; no clear D gene. Trimming cost V 5 bases and J 4 bases, with 6 bases left between them. CDR1 is DFQATT and CDR2 is SNEGSKA in the germline V gene (reference sequence). There are 11 residues in the CDR3.

This clone was counted a few times. This chain joins TRBV11-2 and TRBJ1-1; TRBD1 is a possible D gene (5 bases). The length of the CDR3 is 19 residues. The germline V gene has CDR1 SGHAT and CDR2 FQNNGV. V was cut by 3 bases and J by 1 base, with 24 bases left in between. The CDR3 sequence: CASSFPSGRKGPWNTEAFF. Here the CDR3 DNA reads TGTGCCAGCAGCTTCCCCTCAGGGCGAAAGGGACCTTGGAACACTGAAGCTTTCTTT. The complete variable domain, with remaining parts taken from reference TRBV11-2 and TRBJ1-1, reads EAGVAQSPRYKIIEKRQSVAFWCNPISGHATLYWYQQILGQGPKLLIQFQNNGVVDDSQLPKDRFSAERLKGVDSTLKIQPAKLEDSAVYLCASSFPSGRKGPWNTEAFFGQGTRLTVV.

V and J are TRBV7-9 and TRBJ2-1, with TRBD2 identical over 8 bases. Losses at the gene ends were 1 base for V and 2 bases for J; bases not matched to a gene: 1. This CDR3 is 15 amino acids long. Germline lookup yields CDR1 SEHNR and CDR2 FQNEAQ (reference sequence). The CDR3 nucleotides read TGTGCCAGCAGCTTAGTCGGGGGGGCCTACAATGAGCAGTTCTTC. Translation gives CASSLVGGAYNEQFF.

This chain uses TRBV27 with TRBJ1-5, with D possibly being TRBD1 (5 bases). Germline assignment: CDR1 MNHEY and CDR2 SMNVEV (reference sequence). CDR3 length: 15 residues. The V and J ends lost 4 bases and 0 bases respectively, with 10 bases between them. Written as DNA, the CDR3 is TGTGCCAGCAGTTGGGGGGACGGTAGCAATCAGCCCCAGCATTTT. Protein sequence: CASSWGDGSNQPQHF.

The J gene is TRBJ2-3, the V gene TRBV7-6; D not certain. Trimming cost V 2 bases and J 1 base, with 13 bases left between them. CDR3 length equals 16 residues. CDR1 SGHVS and CDR2 FNYEAQ come from the germline V gene. In DNA form, the CDR3 reads TGTGCCAGCAGCTTAATCGGGCCAGTGGGCACAGATACGCAGTATTTT. It specifies CASSLIGPVGTDTQYF.

The V gene is TRBV7-3, the J gene TRBJ2-7; TRBD2 matches 7 bases. This CDR3 has 14 amino acids. Unmatched junction bases numbered 1, after V lost 0 bases and J lost 2 bases. The germline V gene has CDR1 SGHTA and CDR2 FQGTGA. CDR3 in amino acids: CASSLTGRAYEQYF. The CDR3 coding sequence is TGTGCCAGCAGCTTAACGGGGAGGGCCTACGAGCAGTACTTC.

The V gene is TRBV25-1, the J gene TRBJ1-1, with D unclear. This CDR3 is 14 amino acids long. CDR1 is MGHDK and CDR2 is SYGVNS in the germline V gene. V was trimmed by 3 bases and J by 1 base, leaving 9 bases between them. The CDR3 DNA is TGTGCCAGCAGTGATCAGTTAGAGAACACTGAAGCTTTCTTT. It is translated as CASSDQLENTEAFF.

The chain combines TRBV4-1 with TRBJ1-2, with a possible D match to TRBD1 (6 bases). The CDR3 runs 13 residues. Trimming shortened V by 3 bases and J by 6 bases, and 11 bases separated the two germline ends. Germline CDR1 reads MGHRA; CDR2 reads YSYEKL. CDR3 DNA sequence: TGCGCCAGCAGCCATAACACAGGGAATGGCTACACCTTC. Translating gives CASSHNTGNGYTF.

This clone was counted only a few times. Within the sample, other DNA sequences also encode this same CDR3. The chain is built from TRBV4-3 and TRBJ2-7; D is perhaps TRBD1 or TRBD2 (6 bases each). Between the trimmed V and J ends, which lost 0 bases and 3 bases, there was a span of 15 bases. Germline V gene data show CDR1 as LGHNA and CDR2 as YSLEER. The CDR3 runs to 16 residues. CDR3 protein: CASSQDRRGANYEQYF. The DNA for the CDR3 is TGCGCCAGCAGCCAAGATAGAAGGGGGGCAAACTACGAGCAGTACTTC.

The chain combines TRBV4-3 with TRBJ1-2; no firm D call. Trimming removed 0 bases from V and 5 bases from J, with 13 bases in between. CDR3 length: 15 residues. CDR1 LGHNA and CDR2 YSLEER come from the germline V gene. CDR3 DNA: TGCGCCAGCAGCCAAGAAGTAAATGGGCAGTATGGCTACACCTTC. Its protein product is CASSQEVNGQYGYTF.

This chain joins TRBV20-1 and TRBJ1-3; D not certain. The germline V and J ends were trimmed by 6 bases and 5 bases, with 8 bases remaining between them. Germline assignment: CDR1 DFQATT and CDR2 SNEGSKA (reference sequence). This CDR3 has 11 residues. The CDR3 spells CSAPFRNTIYF. The CDR3 DNA is TGCAGTGCCCCTTTCAGAAACACCATATATTTT.